This TCR beta chain was observed in a study of human T cells and chemical hapten exposure (dated by TCRdb to the early 2020s). With regard to the full study: Libraries were combined into a pool for sequencing, and differences in TCR yield between samples came mainly from small differences in library volumes within the pool. This study followed changes in the peripheral blood TCR repertoire in vivo during primary and secondary sensitization of alopecia patients to the hapten diphenylcyclopropenone (DPC). From each blood RNA sample, both TCR alpha and TCR beta chains were sequenced. Results and caveats for the whole study, not just this receptor: DPC sensitization did not change how many TCRs were above 1 in 1000 frequency, and no evidence was found of alterations in global repertoire structure. After repeated subsampling, changes were observed in the strength of the expansion versus patch-test correlation and in the threshold at which the correlation became significant.

The protocol used for the library was 5' RACE. Sequencing used an Illumina MiSeq. During library preparation, unique molecular identifiers were attached to individual cDNA molecules so that TCRs could be counted in a quantitative, reproducible way. Per the authors' processing: The median number of TCRs per sample was some 100,000, ranging from about 23,224 to 750,000. The Decombinator software suite was used to annotate V, J and CDR3 in the TCR reads. For PS versus PT1 abundance plots, all samples were subsampled to the same number of TCRs (28,000). Expanded TCRs were defined as absent before sensitization and observed at least eight times at the 2-week time point. TCRdb reprocessing: public reads trimmed at Q25 with fastp, clones called with MiXCR, in-frame beta chains kept. Every entry covers one CDR3 protein and lists the most common genes and DNA from its rows. The V and J calls were determined by TCRdb, not by the authors. The sample includes tens of thousands of distinct CDR3 sequences, with more than 15% observed a single time. The ten largest account for approximately 7% of the sample.

In the germline V gene (reference sequence), CDR1 corresponds to LGHDT and CDR2 to YNNKEL. Spanning cysteine to phenylalanine, the CDR3 consists of 14 amino acids. Only the CDR3 region is kept as DNA, spanning 42 bases read in frame from base 1. There are a few counts of this clonotype. This receptor's antigen is unknown. An end of the junction differs from the germline gene, which may be a read error. Total RNA was extracted from unfractionated whole blood collected in Tempus Blood RNA tubes. Roughly five healthy volunteers were used as TCR sequencing controls and were bled at day 0, 2 weeks and 6 weeks.

This receptor was obtained from a female donor in good health. The chain was built from TRBV3-1 and TRBJ2-3, with the D gene not clear enough to name. CDR3 region: CASSQEVDGSFTHF. The base sequence is TGTGCCAGCAGCCAAGAAGTTGATGGGTCCTTTACCCATTTT.